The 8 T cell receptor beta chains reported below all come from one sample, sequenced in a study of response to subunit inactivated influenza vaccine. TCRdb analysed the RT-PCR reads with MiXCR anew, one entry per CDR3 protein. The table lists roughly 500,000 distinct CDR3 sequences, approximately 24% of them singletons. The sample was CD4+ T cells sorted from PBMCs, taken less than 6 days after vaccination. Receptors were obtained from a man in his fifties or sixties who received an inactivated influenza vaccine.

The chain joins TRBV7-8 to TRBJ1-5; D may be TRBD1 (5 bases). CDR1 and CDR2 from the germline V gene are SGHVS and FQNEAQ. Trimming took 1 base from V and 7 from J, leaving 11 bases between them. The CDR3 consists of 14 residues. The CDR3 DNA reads TGTGCCAGCAGCTTAGATTGGGGCGGCCAGCCCCAGCATTTT. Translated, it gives CASSLDWGGQPQHF.

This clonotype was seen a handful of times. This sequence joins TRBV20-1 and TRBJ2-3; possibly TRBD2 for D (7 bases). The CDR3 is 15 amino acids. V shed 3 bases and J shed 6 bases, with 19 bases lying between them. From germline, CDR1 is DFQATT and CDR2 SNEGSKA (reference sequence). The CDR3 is CSASVGGGPGDTQYF. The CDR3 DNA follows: TGCAGTGCTAGCGTGGGGGGGGGCCCGGGCGATACGCAGTATTTT.

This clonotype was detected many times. This CDR3 is CASSPGHSYEQYF. In nucleotides, the CDR3 is TGTGCCAGCAGTCCGGGACACTCCTACGAGCAGTACTTC. This chain links TRBV12-3 or TRBV12-4 with TRBJ2-7; D perhaps matches TRBD1 (6 bases). V lost 5 bases and J lost 0, with 8 bases in between. The CDR3 extends over 13 amino acids.

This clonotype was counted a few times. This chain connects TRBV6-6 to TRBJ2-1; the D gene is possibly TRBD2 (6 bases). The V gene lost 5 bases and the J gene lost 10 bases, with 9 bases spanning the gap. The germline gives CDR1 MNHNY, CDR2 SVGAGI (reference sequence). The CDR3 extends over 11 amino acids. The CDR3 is CASSAGPEQFF. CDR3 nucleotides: TGTGCCAGCAGTGCGGGACCAGAGCAGTTCTTC.

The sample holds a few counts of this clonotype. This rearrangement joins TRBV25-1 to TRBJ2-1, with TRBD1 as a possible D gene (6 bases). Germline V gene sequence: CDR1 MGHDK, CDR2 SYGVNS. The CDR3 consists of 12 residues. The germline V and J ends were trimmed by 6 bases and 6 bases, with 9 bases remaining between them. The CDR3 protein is CASRQGSNEQFF. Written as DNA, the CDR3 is TGTGCCAGCAGGCAGGGGAGCAATGAGCAGTTCTTC.

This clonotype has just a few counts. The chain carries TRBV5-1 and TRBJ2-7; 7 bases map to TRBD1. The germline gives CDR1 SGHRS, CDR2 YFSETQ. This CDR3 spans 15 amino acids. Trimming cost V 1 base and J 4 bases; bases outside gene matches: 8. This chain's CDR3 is CASSLSSGQTYEQYF. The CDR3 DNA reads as TGCGCCAGCAGCTTGTCCTCGGGACAGACTTACGAGCAGTACTTC. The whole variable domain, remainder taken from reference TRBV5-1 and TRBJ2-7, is KAGVTQTPRYLIKTRGQQVTLSCSPISGHRSVSWYQQTPGQGLQFLFEYFSETQRNKGNFPGRFSGRQFSNSRSEMNVSTLELGDSALYLCASSLSSGQTYEQYFGPGTRLTVT.

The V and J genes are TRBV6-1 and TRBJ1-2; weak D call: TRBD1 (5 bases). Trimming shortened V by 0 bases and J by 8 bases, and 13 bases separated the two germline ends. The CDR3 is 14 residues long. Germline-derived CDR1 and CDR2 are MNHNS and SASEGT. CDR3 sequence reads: CASSEAKGRSGYTF. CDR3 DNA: TGTGCCAGCAGTGAAGCTAAGGGGAGGTCGGGCTACACCTTC.

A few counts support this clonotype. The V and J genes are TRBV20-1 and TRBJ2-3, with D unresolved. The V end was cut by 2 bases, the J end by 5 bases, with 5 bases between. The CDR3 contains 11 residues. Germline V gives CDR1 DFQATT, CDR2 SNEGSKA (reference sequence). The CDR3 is CSARPGDTQYF. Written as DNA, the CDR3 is TGCAGTGCTAGACCGGGAGATACGCAGTATTTT.